This T cell receptor (beta chain) was sequenced for a study of beta chain features in type 1 diabetes. Notes on the study in general: Researchers could not determine here whether HLA type influences TCRB rearrangement. There were fewer insertions and more deletions at the VDJ junctions of type 1 diabetes patients.

Sequenced material consisted of expressed TCRB transcripts (all of the isolated RNA was reverse transcribed). Here immunoSEQ multiplex PCR was the method, and the copy in TCRdb shows in-frame clones only, minus some. This table holds around 300,000 clones, approximately 10% found once. About this clone itself: The antigen remains unidentified.

Germline lookup yields CDR1 MNHEY and CDR2 SMNVEV (reference sequence). Trimming at V came to 8 bases and at J to 3 bases, leaving 8 bases not matched to a gene. The CDR3 runs 16 residues. Sequencing was performed on naive CD4+ T cells from blood. The receptor was derived from a woman younger than 45 in good health. This chain uses TRBV27 with TRBJ2-2; 11 bases map to TRBD1. The CDR3 loop is CASRPDRGLHTGELFF. CDR3 in DNA: TGTGCCAGCCGTCCGGACAGGGGGCTGCACACCGGGGAGCTGTTTTTT.